One and the same sample provided the 16 T cell receptor beta chains below, sequenced in a study of CD8+ T cells in alopecia areata. Sequencing templates came from extracted RNA that was reverse transcribed into cDNA. Sequencing was performed with immunoSEQ multiplex PCR; in TCRdb, only in-frame clones are kept and a portion is missing. The sample records about 74,000 clones, roughly 28% being singletons. Treatment in this sample: oral pan-JAK inhibitor, 5-10 mg twice daily. The material sequenced was CD8+ T cells sorted from blood, taken at week 4, from a patient treated with tofacitinib. These receptor sequences come from a human donor with alopecia areata.

The rearrangement links TRBV4-1 to TRBJ2-5; D is ambiguous. Per germline, CDR1 MGHRA and CDR2 YSYEKL. CDR3 length: 13 amino acids. Trimming removed 0 bases from V and 4 bases from J, with 6 bases in between. This chain's CDR3 is CASSQDNLETQYF. The CDR3 nucleotides are TGCGCCAGCAGCCAAGACAATTTAGAGACCCAGTACTTC.

The chain joins TRBV30 to TRBJ1-2; possibly TRBD1 for D (5 bases). Between the trimmed V and J ends, which lost 1 base and 2 bases, there was a span of 11 bases. The CDR3 length is 14 residues. Germline assignment: CDR1 GTSNPN and CDR2 SVGIG (reference sequence). The CDR3 DNA follows: TGTGCCTGGAGTGATGGGGGGTTCAACTATGGCTACACCTTC. It translates to CAWSDGGFNYGYTF.

This chain links TRBV27 with TRBJ1-4; D gene uncertain. The V gene's germline CDR1 is MNHEY and CDR2 SMNVEV (reference sequence). This CDR3 comprises 15 residues. V lost 0 bases to trimming and J lost 8 bases, with 13 bases between them. DNA for the CDR3: TGTGCCAGCAGTTTATCGCGGGCAGGAAAGGAAAAACTGTTTTTT. Its protein product is CASSLSRAGKEKLFF. Full variable domain (rest looked up from reference TRBV27 and TRBJ1-4): EAQVTQNPRYLITVTGKKLTVTCSQNMNHEYMSWYRQDPGLGLRQIYYSMNVEVTDKGDVPEGYKVSRKEKRNFPLILESPSPNQTSLYFCASSLSRAGKEKLFFGSGTQLSVL.

This chain uses TRBV7-9 with TRBJ2-1; 8 bases map to TRBD1. The ends lost 5 bases at V and 7 bases at J; junction bases unmatched: 13. There are 16 residues in the CDR3. Germline assignment: CDR1 SEHNR and CDR2 FQNEAQ (reference sequence). This CDR3 is CASSLERTGPGNEQFF. Here the CDR3 DNA reads TGTGCCAGCAGCCTTGAACGGACAGGGCCCGGGAATGAGCAGTTCTTC.

The chain joins TRBV27 to TRBJ2-7; TRBD2 aligns across 7 bases. Germline V gives CDR1 MNHEY, CDR2 SMNVEV (reference sequence). The CDR3 has 14 residues. Trimming cost V 3 bases and J 0 bases; bases outside gene matches: 2. The CDR3 nucleotides are TGTGCCAGCAGTTTTACTAGCGCCTCCTACGAGCAGTACTTC. The encoded protein is CASSFTSASYEQYF.

This clone was seen a few times. This sequence joins TRBV2 and TRBJ2-1; D is ambiguous. The CDR3 has 13 amino acids. The germline CDR1 and CDR2 sequences are SNHLY and FYNNEI. V was trimmed by 7 bases and J by 12 bases, leaving 19 bases between them. The CDR3 nucleotides read TGTGCCAGCACGAAAAACCTGGAAAGGAGGCAGTTCTTC. Amino acids: CASTKNLERRQFF.

The chain employs TRBV18 and TRBJ2-7; maybe TRBD1 (5 bases). V was cut by 3 bases and J by 4 bases, with 13 bases left in between. The germline V gene has CDR1 KGHSH and CDR2 LQKENI. The CDR3 is 14 amino acids. CDR3 region: CASSPSNRIYEQYF. In DNA form, the CDR3 reads TGTGCCAGCTCACCTAGTAACAGGATTTACGAGCAGTACTTC.

The chain employs TRBV29-1 and TRBJ2-7, with TRBD2 matching over 7 bases. Germline CDR1 and CDR2: SQVTM and ANQGSEA. This CDR3 region has 13 residues. V was clipped by 4 bases and J by 2 bases; unmatched bases: 5. CDR3 sequence: CSVANGLAYEQYF. The DNA for the CDR3 is TGCAGCGTTGCAAACGGACTAGCCTACGAGCAGTACTTC.

The chain has TRBV4-1 and TRBJ2-3, with 7 bases fitting TRBD1. After removal of 1 base from V and 6 bases from J, the junction contained 10 bases not matched to a gene. Germline-derived CDR1 and CDR2 are MGHRA and YSYEKL. The CDR3 has 16 residues. CDR3 residues: CASSQAQGREVDTQYF. The CDR3 DNA reads TGCGCCAGCAGCCAAGCACAGGGGCGAGAGGTTGATACGCAGTATTTT.

This clone was detected a few times. The chain is built from TRBV14 and TRBJ2-5, with 8 bases that match TRBD2. With 3 bases clipped from V and 7 bases from J, the junction kept 4 bases outside the gene matches. CDR1 and CDR2 from the germline V gene are SGHDN and FVKESK. This CDR3 is built from 13 residues. CDR3 amino acids: CASSHRTSRTQYF. The DNA of the CDR3 is TGTGCCAGCAGCCACCGGACTAGCCGGACCCAGTACTTC. Together with reference TRBV14 and TRBJ2-5, the CDR3 gives the full variable domain: EAGVTQFPSHSVIEKGQTVTLRCDPISGHDNLYWYRRVMGKEIKFLLHFVKESKQDESGMPNNRFLAERTGGTYSTLKVQPAELEDSGVYFCASSHRTSRTQYFGPGTRLLVL.

This chain uses TRBV15 with TRBJ2-5; 12 bases match TRBD1. The CDR3 spans 20 residues. Germline V gives CDR1 LNHNV, CDR2 YYDKDF (reference sequence). V trimming: 1 base; J trimming: 5 bases; junction bases outside the gene matches: 17. The CDR3 here is CATSRGGVMGQGARKETQYF. The DNA of the CDR3 is TGTGCCACCAGCAGAGGGGGCGTTATGGGACAGGGGGCGCGTAAGGAGACCCAGTACTTC.

The chain carries TRBV19 and TRBJ1-2; D may be TRBD1 (5 bases). The V end lost 7 bases, the J end lost 7 bases, and 22 bases lay between the germline ends. The germline gives CDR1 LNHDA, CDR2 SQIVND (reference sequence). The CDR3 runs 15 residues. The CDR3 sequence: CASIGQGVRRGGYTF. The CDR3 bases are TGTGCCAGTATCGGGCAGGGCGTCCGGAGGGGTGGCTACACCTTC.

The chain is built from TRBV20-1 and TRBJ2-1; D unresolved. The CDR3 totals 11 residues. Germline CDR1 and CDR2: DFQATT and SNEGSKA (reference sequence). Trimming took off 3 bases at V and 7 bases at J, with 7 bases between the two ends. For the CDR3, the DNA is TGCAGTGCTAGGATCGGGAATGAGCAGTTCTTC. Protein product: CSARIGNEQFF.

The CDR3 protein is CSVEDITYEQYF. DNA of the CDR3: TGCAGCGTTGAAGACATTACGTACGAGCAGTACTTC. The chain has TRBV29-1 and TRBJ2-7; unclear D gene. The CDR3 extends over 12 amino acids. The V end lost 0 bases, the J end lost 4 bases, and 7 bases lay between the germline ends. From germline, CDR1 is SQVTM and CDR2 ANQGSEA.

This clone was observed a handful of times. This chain connects TRBV29-1 to TRBJ2-1, with TRBD2 matching 12 bases. V was pared by 1 base and J by 5 bases, with 3 bases of the junction left unmatched. This CDR3 region has 15 residues. Germline-derived CDR1 and CDR2 are SQVTM and ANQGSEA. CDR3 nucleotides: TGCAGCGTTGAAGGCCGACTAGCGGGAGACAATGAGCAGTTCTTC. Its translation is CSVEGRLAGDNEQFF.

With respect to this clone: At one end, the junction sequence differs from germline, possibly due to a read error. This chain links TRBV25-1 with TRBJ2-7; TRBD2 is a possible D gene (6 bases). The germline gives CDR1 MGHDK, CDR2 SYGVNS. The CDR3 is made up of 15 amino acids. CDR3 loop: CTSSVGPGLSYEQYF. The CDR3 DNA sequence: TGTACCAGCAGTGTCGGACCGGGACTTTCCTACGAGCAGTACTTC.